The sample holds one count of the clone carrying this T cell receptor beta chain. Its matching antigen is unknown. The junction had 23 bases not matched to a gene; V was cut back by 0 bases and J by 13 bases. Germline V gives CDR1 MNHEY, CDR2 SVGEGT. The CDR3 is made up of 18 amino acids. This record comes from a study of T cell repertoires in cytomegalovirus infection. TCRdb re-called the reads through MiXCR, storing one row per CDR3 protein. The sample carries 800,000 to 950,000 distinct CDR3 sequences, 32% recorded once. The chain uses TRBV6-2 or TRBV6-3 and TRBJ1-2; the match to TRBD1 covers 7 bases. Sequences were derived from cultured CD8+ T cells from PBMCs, sampled from culture after CMV antigen stimulation. The source is a human donor in good health (CMV status not recorded). Some clones in this sample may be carry-over from other donors' samples. The CDR3, as DNA: TGTGCCAGCAGTTACTCGATGCGGAAGGGACTGGAGGGACAGCTGTGCACCTTC. Protein product: CASSYSMRKGLEGQLCTF.